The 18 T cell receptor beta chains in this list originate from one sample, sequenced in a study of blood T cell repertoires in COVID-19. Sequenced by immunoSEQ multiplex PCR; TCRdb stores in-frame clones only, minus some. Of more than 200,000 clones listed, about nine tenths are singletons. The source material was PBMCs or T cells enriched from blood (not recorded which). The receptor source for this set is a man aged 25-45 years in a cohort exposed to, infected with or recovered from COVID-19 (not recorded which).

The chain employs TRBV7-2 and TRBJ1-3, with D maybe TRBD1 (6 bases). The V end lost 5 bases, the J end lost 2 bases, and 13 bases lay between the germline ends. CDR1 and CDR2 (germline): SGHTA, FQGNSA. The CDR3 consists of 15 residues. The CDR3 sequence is CASSIQGWPGNTIYF. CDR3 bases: TGTGCCAGCAGCATTCAGGGGTGGCCTGGAAACACCATATATTTT.

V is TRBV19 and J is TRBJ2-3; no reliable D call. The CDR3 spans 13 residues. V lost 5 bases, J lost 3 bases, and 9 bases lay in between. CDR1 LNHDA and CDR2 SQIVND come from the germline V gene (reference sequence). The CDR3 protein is CASSPSGTDTQYF. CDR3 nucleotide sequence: TGTGCCAGTAGTCCCTCCGGGACAGATACGCAGTATTTT.

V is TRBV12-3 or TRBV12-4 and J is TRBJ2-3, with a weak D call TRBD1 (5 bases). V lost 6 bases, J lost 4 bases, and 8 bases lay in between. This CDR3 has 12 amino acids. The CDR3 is CASRQGADTQYF. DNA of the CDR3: TGTGCCAGCAGGCAGGGTGCAGATACGCAGTATTTT.

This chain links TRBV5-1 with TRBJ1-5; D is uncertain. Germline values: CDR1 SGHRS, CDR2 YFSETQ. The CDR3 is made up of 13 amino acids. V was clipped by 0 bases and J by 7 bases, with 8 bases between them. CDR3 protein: CASSLGLGQPQHF. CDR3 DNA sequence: TGCGCCAGCAGCTTGGGGCTAGGCCAGCCCCAGCATTTT.

The CDR3 reads CSAARNTEAFF. CDR3 bases: TGCAGTGCTGCCAGGAACACTGAAGCTTTCTTT. The gene calls are TRBV20-1 and TRBJ1-1; D is unclear. Germline lookup yields CDR1 DFQATT and CDR2 SNEGSKA (reference sequence). The CDR3 spans 11 residues. V gave up 5 bases and J gave up 1 base, with 5 bases separating them.

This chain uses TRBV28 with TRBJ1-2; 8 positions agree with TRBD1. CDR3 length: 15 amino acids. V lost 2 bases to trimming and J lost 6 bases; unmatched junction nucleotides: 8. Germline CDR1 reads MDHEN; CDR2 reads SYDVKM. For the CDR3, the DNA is TGTGCCAGCAGTTTACCCCCGACAGGGGTGGATGGCTACACCTTC. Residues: CASSLPPTGVDGYTF.

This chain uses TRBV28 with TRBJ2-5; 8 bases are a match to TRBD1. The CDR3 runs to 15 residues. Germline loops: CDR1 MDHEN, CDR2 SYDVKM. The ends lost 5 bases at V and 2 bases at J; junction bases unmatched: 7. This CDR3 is CASSKGQGLQETQYF. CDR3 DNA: TGTGCCAGCAGTAAAGGACAGGGTTTACAAGAGACCCAGTACTTC.

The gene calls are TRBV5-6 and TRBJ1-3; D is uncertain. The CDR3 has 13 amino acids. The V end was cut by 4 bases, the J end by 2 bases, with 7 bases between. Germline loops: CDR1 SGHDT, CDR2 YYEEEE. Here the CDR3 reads CASSPTAGNTIYF. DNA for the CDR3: TGTGCCAGCAGCCCAACGGCTGGAAACACCATATATTTT.

DNA for the CDR3: TGCGCCAGCAGCCAATACCCCCGGGTGGCGTCGAACACCGGGGAGCTGTTTTTT. It is translated as CASSQYPRVASNTGELFF. The gene calls are TRBV4-1 and TRBJ2-2, with D unresolved. In germline, CDR1 is MGHRA, CDR2 YSYEKL. The CDR3 has 18 residues. The V end lost 2 bases, the J end lost 0 bases, and 16 bases lay between the germline ends.

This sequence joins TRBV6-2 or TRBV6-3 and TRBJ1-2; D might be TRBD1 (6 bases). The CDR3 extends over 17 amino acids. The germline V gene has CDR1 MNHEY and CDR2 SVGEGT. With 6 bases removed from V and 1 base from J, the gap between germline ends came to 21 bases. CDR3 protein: CASSQPSTGVINYGYTF. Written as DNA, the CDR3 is TGTGCCAGCAGCCAACCCTCGACAGGCGTTATTAACTATGGCTACACCTTC.

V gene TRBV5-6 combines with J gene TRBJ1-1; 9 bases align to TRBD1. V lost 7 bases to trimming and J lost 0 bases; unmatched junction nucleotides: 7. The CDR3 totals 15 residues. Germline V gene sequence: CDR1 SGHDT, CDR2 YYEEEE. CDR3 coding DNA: TGTGCCAGCGTCGGGACAGGGCTCATGAACACTGAAGCTTTCTTT. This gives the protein CASVGTGLMNTEAFF. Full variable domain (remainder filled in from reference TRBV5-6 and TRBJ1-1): DAGVTQSPTHLIKTRGQQVTLRCSPKSGHDTVSWYQQALGQGPQFIFQYYEEEERQRGNFPDRFSGHQFPNYSSELNVNALLLGDSALYLCASVGTGLMNTEAFFGQGTRLTVV.

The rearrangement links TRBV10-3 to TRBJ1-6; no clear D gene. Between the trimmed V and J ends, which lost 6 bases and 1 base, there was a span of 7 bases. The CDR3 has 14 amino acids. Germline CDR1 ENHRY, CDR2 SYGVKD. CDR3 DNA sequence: TGTGCCATCAGAGACTCATCCTATAATTCACCCCTCCACTTT. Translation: CAIRDSSYNSPLHF.

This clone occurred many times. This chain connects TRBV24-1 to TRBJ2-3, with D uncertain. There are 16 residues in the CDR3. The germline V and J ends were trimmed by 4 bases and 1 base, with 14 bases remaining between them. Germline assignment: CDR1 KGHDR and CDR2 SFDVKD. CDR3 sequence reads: CATSDPIAFGTDTQYF. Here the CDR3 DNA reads TGTGCCACCAGTGACCCTATAGCCTTTGGCACAGATACGCAGTATTTT.

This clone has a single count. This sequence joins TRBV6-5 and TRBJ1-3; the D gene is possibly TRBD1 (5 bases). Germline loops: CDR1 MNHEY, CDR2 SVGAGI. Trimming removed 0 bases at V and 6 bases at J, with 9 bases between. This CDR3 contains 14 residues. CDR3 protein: CASSYSGGENTIYF. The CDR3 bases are TGTGCCAGCAGTTACTCCGGGGGTGAAAACACCATATATTTT.

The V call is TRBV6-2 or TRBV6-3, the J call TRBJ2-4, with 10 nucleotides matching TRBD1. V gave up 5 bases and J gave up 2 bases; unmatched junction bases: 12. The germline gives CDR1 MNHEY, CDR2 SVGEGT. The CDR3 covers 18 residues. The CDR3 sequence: CASSLQGQGVWTKNIQYF. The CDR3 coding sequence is TGTGCCAGCAGTCTTCAAGGACAGGGGGTATGGACCAAAAACATTCAGTACTTC.

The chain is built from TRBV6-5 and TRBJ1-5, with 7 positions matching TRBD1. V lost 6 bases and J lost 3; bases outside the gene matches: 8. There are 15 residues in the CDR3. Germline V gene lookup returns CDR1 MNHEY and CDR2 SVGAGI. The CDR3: CASRVVGQTNQPQHF. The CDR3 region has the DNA TGTGCCAGCAGGGTAGTGGGACAGACCAATCAGCCCCAGCATTTT.

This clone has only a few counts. In DNA, the CDR3 is TGTGCCATCAGTGAGTCAATGGGCATCGGGGGGGAAGCTTTCTTT. Protein: CAISESMGIGGEAFF. The rearrangement joins TRBV10-3 to TRBJ1-1, with a possible D match to TRBD1 (5 bases). Trimming left V 0 bases short and J 8 bases short, with 16 bases between. Germline lookup yields CDR1 ENHRY and CDR2 SYGVKD. The CDR3 is made up of 15 amino acids.

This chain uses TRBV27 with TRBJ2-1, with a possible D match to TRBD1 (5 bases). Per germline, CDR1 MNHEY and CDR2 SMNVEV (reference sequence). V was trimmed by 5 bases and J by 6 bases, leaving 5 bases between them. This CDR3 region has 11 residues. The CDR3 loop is CASSRGNEQFF. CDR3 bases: TGTGCCAGCAGTAGGGGCAATGAGCAGTTCTTC.